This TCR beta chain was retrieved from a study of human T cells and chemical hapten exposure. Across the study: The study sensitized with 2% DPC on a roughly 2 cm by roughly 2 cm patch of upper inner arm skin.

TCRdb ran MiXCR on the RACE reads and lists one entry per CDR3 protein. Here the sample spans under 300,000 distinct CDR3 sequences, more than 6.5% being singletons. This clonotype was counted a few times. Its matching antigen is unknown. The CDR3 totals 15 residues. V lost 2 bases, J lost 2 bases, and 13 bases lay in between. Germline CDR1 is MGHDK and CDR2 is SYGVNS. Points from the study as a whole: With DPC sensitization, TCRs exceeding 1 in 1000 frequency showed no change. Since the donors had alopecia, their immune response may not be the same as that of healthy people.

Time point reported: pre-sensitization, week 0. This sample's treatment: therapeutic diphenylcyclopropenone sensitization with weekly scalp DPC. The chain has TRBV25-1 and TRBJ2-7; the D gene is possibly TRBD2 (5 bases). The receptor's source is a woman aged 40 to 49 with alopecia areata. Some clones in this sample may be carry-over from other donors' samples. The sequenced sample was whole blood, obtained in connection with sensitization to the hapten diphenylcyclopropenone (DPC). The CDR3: CASSEPERGTYEQYF. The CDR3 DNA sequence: TGTGCCAGCAGTGAACCCGAACGGGGAACCTACGAGCAGTACTTC.